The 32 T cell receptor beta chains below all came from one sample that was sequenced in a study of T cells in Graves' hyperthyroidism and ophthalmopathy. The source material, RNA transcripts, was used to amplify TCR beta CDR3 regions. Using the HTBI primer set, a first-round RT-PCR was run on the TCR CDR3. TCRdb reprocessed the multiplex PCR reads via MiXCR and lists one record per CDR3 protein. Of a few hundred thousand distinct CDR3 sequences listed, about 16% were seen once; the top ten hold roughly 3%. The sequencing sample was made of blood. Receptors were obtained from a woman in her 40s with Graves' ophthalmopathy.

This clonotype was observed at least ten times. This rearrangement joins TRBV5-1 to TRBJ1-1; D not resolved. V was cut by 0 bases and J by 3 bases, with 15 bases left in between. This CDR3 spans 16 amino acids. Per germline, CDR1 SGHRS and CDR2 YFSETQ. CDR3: CASSLEIGEIDTEAFF. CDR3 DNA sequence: TGCGCCAGCAGCTTGGAAATTGGGGAGATCGACACTGAAGCTTTCTTT.

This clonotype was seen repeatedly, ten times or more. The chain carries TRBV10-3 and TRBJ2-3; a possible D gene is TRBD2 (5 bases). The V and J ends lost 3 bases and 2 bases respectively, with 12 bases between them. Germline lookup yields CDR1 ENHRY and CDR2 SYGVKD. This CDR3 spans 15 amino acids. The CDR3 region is CAISDPRGHTDTQYF. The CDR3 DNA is TGTGCCATCAGTGACCCCCGGGGTCACACAGATACGCAGTATTTT.

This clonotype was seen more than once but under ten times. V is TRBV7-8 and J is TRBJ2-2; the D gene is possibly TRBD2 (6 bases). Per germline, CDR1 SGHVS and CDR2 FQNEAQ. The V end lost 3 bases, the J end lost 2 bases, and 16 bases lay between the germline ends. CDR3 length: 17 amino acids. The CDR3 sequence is CASSFQGAGLNTGELFF. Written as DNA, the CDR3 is TGTGCCAGCAGCTTCCAGGGCGCGGGACTTAACACCGGGGAGCTGTTTTTT.

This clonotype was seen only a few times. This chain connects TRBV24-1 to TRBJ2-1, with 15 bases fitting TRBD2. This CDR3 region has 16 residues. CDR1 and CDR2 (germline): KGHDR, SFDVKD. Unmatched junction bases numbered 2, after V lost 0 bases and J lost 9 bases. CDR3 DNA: TGTGCCACCAGTGATTTGGGACTAGCGGGAGGGAGTGAGCAGTTCTTC. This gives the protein CATSDLGLAGGSEQFF.

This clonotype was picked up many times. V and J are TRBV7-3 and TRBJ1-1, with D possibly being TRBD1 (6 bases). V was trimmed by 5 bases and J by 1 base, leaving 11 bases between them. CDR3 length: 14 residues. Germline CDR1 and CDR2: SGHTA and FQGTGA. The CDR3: CASSRDRSNTEAFF. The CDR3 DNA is TGTGCCAGCAGCCGAGACAGGTCGAACACTGAAGCTTTCTTT.

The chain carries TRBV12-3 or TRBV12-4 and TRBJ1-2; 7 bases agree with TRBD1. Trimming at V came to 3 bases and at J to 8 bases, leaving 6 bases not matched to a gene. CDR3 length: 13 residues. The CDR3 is CASSFEGASGYTF. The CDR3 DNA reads TGTGCCAGCAGTTTCGAGGGGGCTAGCGGCTACACCTTC.

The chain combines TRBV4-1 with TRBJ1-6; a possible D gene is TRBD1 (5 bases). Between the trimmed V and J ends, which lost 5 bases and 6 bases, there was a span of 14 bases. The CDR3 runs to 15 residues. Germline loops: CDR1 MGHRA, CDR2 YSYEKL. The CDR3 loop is CASSTRDGVNSPLHF. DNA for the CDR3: TGCGCCAGCAGCACCCGGGACGGAGTTAATTCACCCCTCCACTTT.

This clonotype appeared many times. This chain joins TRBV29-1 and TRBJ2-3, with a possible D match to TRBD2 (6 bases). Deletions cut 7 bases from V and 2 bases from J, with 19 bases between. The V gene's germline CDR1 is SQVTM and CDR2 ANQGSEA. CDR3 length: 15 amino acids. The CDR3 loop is CSAPPEGIVTDTQYF. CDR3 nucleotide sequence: TGCAGCGCTCCCCCGGAGGGCATTGTCACAGATACGCAGTATTTT.

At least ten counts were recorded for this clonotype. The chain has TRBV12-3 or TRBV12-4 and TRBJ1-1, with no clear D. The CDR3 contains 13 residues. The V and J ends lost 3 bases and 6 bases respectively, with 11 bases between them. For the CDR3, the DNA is TGTGCCAGCAGTTTCAACCAGAGGCCTGAAGCTTTCTTT. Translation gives CASSFNQRPEAFF.

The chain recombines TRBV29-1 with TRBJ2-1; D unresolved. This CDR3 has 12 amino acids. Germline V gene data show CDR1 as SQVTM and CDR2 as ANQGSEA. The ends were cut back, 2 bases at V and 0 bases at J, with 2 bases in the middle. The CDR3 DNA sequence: TGCAGCGTTGAAATCTCCTACAATGAGCAGTTCTTC. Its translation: CSVEISYNEQFF.

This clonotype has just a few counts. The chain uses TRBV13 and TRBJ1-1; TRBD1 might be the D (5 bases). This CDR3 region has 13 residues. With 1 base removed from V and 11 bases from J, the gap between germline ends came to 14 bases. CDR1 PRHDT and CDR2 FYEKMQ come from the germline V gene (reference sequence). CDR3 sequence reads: CASSLVGGWGAFF. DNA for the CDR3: TGTGCCAGCAGCTTAGTCGGTGGTTGGGGGGCTTTCTTT.

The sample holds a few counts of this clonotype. As DNA, the CDR3 is TGTGCCAGCAGTACTGGACGTACCAACAATCAGCCCCAGCATTTT. Amino acid sequence: CASSTGRTNNQPQHF. The V call is TRBV6-1, the J call TRBJ1-5; D call uncertain. The germline V and J ends were trimmed by 5 bases and 3 bases, with 14 bases remaining between them. Germline-derived CDR1 and CDR2 are MNHNS and SASEGT. The CDR3 consists of 15 residues.

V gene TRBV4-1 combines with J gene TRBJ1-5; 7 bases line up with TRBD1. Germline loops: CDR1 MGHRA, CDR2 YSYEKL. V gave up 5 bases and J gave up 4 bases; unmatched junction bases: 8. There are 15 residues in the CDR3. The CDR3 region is CASSVEGAGNQPQHF. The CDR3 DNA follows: TGCGCCAGCAGCGTTGAGGGGGCAGGGAATCAGCCCCAGCATTTT.

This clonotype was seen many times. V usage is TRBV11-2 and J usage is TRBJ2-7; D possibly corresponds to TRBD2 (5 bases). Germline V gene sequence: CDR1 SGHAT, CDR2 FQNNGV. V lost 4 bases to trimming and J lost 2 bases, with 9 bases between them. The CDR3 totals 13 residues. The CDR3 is CASSSLGAYEQYF. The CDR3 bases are TGTGCCAGCAGCTCCCTCGGGGCCTACGAGCAGTACTTC.

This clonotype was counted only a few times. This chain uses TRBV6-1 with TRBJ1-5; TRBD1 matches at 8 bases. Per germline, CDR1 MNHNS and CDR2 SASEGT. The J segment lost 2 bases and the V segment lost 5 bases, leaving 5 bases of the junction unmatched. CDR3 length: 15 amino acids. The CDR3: CASSKDREGNQPQHF. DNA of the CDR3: TGTGCCAGCAGTAAGGACAGGGAAGGCAATCAGCCCCAGCATTTT.

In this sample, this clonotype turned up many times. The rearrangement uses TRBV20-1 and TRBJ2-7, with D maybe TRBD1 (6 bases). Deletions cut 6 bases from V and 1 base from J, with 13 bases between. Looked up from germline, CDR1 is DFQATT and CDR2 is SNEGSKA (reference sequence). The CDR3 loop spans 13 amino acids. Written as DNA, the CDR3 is TGCAGTGCCCCTTTACAGGGTTCCTACGAGCAGTACTTC. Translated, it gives CSAPLQGSYEQYF.

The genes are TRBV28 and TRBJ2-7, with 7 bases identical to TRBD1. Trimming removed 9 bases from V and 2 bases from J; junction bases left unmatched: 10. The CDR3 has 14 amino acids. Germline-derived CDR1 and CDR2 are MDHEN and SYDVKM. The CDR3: CASTLRQGPYEQYF. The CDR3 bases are TGTGCCAGTACCCTCCGACAGGGCCCCTACGAGCAGTACTTC. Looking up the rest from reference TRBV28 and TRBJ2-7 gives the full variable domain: DVKVTQSSRYLVKRTGEKVFLECVQDMDHENMFWYRQDPGLGLRLIYFSYDVKMKEKGDIPEGYSVSREKKERFSLILESASTNQTSMYLCASTLRQGPYEQYFGPGTRLTVT.

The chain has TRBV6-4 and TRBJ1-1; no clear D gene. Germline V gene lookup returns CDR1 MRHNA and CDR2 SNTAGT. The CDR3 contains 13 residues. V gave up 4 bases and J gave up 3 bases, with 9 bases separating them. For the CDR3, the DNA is TGTGCCAGCAGTGTGACATTGGACACTGAAGCTTTCTTT. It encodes CASSVTLDTEAFF.

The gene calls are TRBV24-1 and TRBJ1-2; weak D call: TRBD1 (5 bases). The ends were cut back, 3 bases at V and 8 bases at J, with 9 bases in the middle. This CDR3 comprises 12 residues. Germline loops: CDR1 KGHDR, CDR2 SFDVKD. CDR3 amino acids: CATSDQGSGYTF. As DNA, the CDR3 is TGTGCCACCAGTGATCAGGGTAGCGGCTACACCTTC.

CDR3 DNA sequence: TGTGCCAGCAGCTTGCGACAGGTTAATTCACCCCTCCACTTT. It encodes CASSLRQVNSPLHF. The rearrangement uses TRBV5-6 and TRBJ1-6; maybe TRBD1 (6 bases). Germline V gene lookup returns CDR1 SGHDT and CDR2 YYEEEE. CDR3 size: 14 residues. Trimming took 1 base from V and 6 from J, leaving 8 bases between them.

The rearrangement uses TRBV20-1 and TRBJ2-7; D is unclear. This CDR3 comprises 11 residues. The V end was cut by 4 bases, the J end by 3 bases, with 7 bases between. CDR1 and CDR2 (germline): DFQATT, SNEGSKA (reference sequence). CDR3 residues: CSATLGYEQYF. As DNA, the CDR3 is TGCAGTGCTACCCTGGGCTACGAGCAGTACTTC.

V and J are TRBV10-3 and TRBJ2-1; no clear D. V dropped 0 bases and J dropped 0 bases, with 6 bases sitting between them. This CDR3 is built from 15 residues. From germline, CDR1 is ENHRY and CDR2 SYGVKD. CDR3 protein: CAISESFSSYNEQFF. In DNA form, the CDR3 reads TGTGCCATCAGTGAGTCCTTCAGCTCCTACAATGAGCAGTTCTTC.

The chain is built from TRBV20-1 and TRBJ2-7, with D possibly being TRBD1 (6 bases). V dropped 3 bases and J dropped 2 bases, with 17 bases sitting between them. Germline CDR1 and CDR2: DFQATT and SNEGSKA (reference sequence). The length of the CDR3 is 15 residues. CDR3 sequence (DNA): TGCAGTGCTAGTTCCCGGGACATCGGGGCCTACGAGCAGTACTTC. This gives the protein CSASSRDIGAYEQYF.

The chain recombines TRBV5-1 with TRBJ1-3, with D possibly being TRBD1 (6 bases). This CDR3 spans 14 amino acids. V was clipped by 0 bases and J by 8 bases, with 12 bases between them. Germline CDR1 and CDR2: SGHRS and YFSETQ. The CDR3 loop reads CASSLEAGEDTIYF. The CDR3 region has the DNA TGCGCCAGCAGCTTGGAGGCAGGGGAAGACACCATATATTTT.

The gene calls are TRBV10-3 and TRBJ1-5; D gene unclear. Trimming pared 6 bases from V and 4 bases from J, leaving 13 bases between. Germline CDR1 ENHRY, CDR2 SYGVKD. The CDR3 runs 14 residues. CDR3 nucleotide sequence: TGTGCCATCAGCCCGGACGGAGGAAATCAGCCCCAGCATTTT. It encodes CAISPDGGNQPQHF.

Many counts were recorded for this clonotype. CDR3 region: CASTSLQGDTEAFF. CDR3 DNA: TGTGCCAGCACCTCTTTACAGGGGGACACTGAAGCTTTCTTT. This chain joins TRBV3-1 and TRBJ1-1, with 8 nucleotides matching TRBD1. Germline loops: CDR1 LGHDT, CDR2 YNNKEL (reference sequence). The length of the CDR3 is 14 residues. With 7 bases clipped from V and 3 bases from J, the junction kept 7 bases outside the gene matches.

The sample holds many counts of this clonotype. The CDR3: CASSPGQGEVWTEAFF. DNA of the CDR3: TGTGCCAGCAGCCCGGGACAGGGGGAAGTATGGACTGAAGCTTTCTTT. The chain joins TRBV3-1 to TRBJ1-1; 11 bases align to TRBD1. The CDR3 runs to 16 residues. V gave up 4 bases and J gave up 5 bases; unmatched junction bases: 9. The germline V gene has CDR1 LGHDT and CDR2 YNNKEL (reference sequence).

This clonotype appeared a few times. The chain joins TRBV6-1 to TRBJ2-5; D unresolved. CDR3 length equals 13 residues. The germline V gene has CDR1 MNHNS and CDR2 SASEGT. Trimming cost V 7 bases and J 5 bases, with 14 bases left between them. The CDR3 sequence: CASTPPGPETQYF. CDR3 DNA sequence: TGTGCCAGCACCCCCCCAGGTCCGGAGACCCAGTACTTC.

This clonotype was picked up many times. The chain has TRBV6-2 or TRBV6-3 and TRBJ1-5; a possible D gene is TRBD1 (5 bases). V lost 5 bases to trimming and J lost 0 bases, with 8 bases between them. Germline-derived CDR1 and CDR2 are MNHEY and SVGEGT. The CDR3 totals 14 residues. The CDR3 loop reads CASSGGVSNQPQHF. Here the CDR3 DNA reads TGTGCCAGCAGTGGGGGTGTTAGCAATCAGCCCCAGCATTTT.

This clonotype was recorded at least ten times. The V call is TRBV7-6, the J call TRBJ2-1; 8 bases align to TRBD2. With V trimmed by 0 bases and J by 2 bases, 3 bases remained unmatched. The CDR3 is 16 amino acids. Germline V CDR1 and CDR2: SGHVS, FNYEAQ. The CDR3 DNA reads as TGTGCCAGCAGCTTAGCTACCGGGAGGGCCTACAATGAGCAGTTCTTC. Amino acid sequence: CASSLATGRAYNEQFF.

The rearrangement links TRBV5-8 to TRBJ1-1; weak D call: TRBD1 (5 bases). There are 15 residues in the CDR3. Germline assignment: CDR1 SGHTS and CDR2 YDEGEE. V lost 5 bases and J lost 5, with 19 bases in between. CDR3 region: CASRPTGVPNTEAFF. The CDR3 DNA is TGTGCCAGCAGGCCCACGGGGGTCCCCAATACTGAAGCTTTCTTT.

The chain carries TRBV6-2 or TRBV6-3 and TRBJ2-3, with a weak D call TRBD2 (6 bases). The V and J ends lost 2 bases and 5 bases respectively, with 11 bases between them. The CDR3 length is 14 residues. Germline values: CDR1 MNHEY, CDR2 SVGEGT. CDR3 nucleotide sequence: TGTGCCAGCAGTTACACGGGAGTAGGAGATACGCAGTATTTT. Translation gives CASSYTGVGDTQYF.